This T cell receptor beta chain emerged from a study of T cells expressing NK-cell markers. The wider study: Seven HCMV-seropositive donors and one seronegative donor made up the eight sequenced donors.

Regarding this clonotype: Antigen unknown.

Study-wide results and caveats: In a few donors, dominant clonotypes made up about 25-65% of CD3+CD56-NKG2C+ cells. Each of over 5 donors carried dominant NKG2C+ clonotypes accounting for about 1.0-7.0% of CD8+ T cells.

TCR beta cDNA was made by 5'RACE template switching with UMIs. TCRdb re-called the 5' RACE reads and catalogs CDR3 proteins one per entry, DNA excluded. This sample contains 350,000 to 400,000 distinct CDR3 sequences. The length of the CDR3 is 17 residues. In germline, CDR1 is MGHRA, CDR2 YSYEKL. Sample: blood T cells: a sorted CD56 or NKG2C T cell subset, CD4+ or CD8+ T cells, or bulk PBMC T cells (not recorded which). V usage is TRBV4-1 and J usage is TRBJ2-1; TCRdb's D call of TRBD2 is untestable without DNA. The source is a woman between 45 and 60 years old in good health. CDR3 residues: CASSQESGASSYNEQFF.